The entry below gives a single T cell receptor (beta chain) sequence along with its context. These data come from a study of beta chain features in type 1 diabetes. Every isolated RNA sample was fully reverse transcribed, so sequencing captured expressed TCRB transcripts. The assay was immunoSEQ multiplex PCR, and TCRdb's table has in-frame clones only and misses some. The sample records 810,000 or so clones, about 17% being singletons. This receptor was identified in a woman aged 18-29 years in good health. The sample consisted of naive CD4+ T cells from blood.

The CDR3 spells CSAGGRYGYTF. CDR3 DNA sequence: TGCAGTGCAGGGGGCCGATATGGCTACACCTTC. The chain links TRBV20-1 to TRBJ1-2, with 7 bases that match TRBD1. Germline CDR1 DFQATT, CDR2 SNEGSKA (reference sequence). CDR3 length: 11 amino acids. V was clipped by 6 bases and J by 5 bases; unmatched bases: 3.